The 22 T cell receptor beta chains given below trace back to one sample, sequenced in a study of glioma-infiltrating T cells. Amplification of TCR alpha and beta CDR3 regions from RNA used iRepertoire nested multiplex PCR. Using its own MiXCR run on the multiplex PCR reads, TCRdb lists one record per CDR3 protein. The table shows 100,000 to 150,000 distinct CDR3 sequences, with 20% to 25% occurring only once. Sequenced: glioma tissue, nonneoplastic brain tissue, or PBMCs (not recorded which). These receptor sequences come from a human donor with low-grade glioma or glioblastoma, undergoing nonglioma brain surgery, or in good health (not recorded which).

At least ten counts were recorded for this clonotype. The gene calls are TRBV12-3 or TRBV12-4 and TRBJ1-5; 7 positions match TRBD1. This CDR3 is 14 amino acids long. V shed 2 bases and J 4 bases; nucleotides not matched to a gene: 2. The CDR3 loop is CASSLSTGNQPQHF. As DNA, the CDR3 is TGTGCCAGCAGTTTATCGACAGGGAATCAGCCCCAGCATTTT.

This clonotype was detected many times. The chain joins TRBV7-9 to TRBJ1-6, with a weak D call TRBD1 (6 bases). The CDR3 runs to 14 residues. Germline values: CDR1 SEHNR, CDR2 FQNEAQ (reference sequence). The V end lost 1 base, the J end lost 8 bases, and 9 bases lay between the germline ends. CDR3 coding DNA: TGTGCCAGCAGCTTAGGCAGGGGTTATTCACCCCTCCACTTT. This gives the protein CASSLGRGYSPLHF. Drawing the rest from reference TRBV7-9 and TRBJ1-6, the complete variable domain is DTGVSQNPRHKITKRGQNVTFRCDPISEHNRLYWYRQTLGQGPEFLTYFQNEAQLEKSRLLSDRFSAERPKGSFSTLEIQRTEQGDSAMYLCASSLGRGYSPLHFGNGTRLTVT.

This clonotype has ten or more counts. The chain carries TRBV11-2 and TRBJ2-1, with TRBD2 matching 8 bases. This CDR3 is built from 15 residues. The J segment lost 7 bases and the V segment lost 1 base, leaving 6 bases of the junction unmatched. Germline CDR1 SGHAT, CDR2 FQNNGV. The CDR3 DNA is TGTGCCAGCAGCTTAGTCGGGAGGGCCTTAAATGAGCAGTTCTTC. Its protein is CASSLVGRALNEQFF.

The table lists this clonotype with many counts. V and J are TRBV28 and TRBJ2-5; D call uncertain. Per the germline V gene, CDR1 is MDHEN and CDR2 is SYDVKM. V dropped 5 bases and J dropped 1 base, with 11 bases sitting between them. The CDR3 runs 14 residues. CDR3 nucleotide sequence: TGTGCCAGCAGTGCCCGCCTTACCCAAGAGACCCAGTACTTC. Its protein product is CASSARLTQETQYF. The variable domain in full, completed from reference TRBV28 and TRBJ2-5, reads DVKVTQSSRYLVKRTGEKVFLECVQDMDHENMFWYRQDPGLGLRLIYFSYDVKMKEKGDIPEGYSVSREKKERFSLILESASTNQTSMYLCASSARLTQETQYFGPGTRLLVL.

This clonotype came up many times. CDR3 in amino acids: CASSLVSAGGEQYF. The CDR3 DNA follows: TGTGCCAGCAGCTTAGTTTCGGCCGGAGGGGAGCAGTACTTC. This rearrangement joins TRBV7-9 to TRBJ2-7; D perhaps matches TRBD2 (6 bases). The CDR3 runs 14 residues. V lost 1 base and J lost 7, with 14 bases in between. Germline assignment: CDR1 SEHNR and CDR2 FQNEAQ (reference sequence).

About this clonotype itself: An end of the junction differs from the germline gene, which may be a read error. The chain employs TRBV6-2 or TRBV6-3 and TRBJ2-5; 7 nucleotides align to TRBD1. The CDR3 length is 16 residues. Germline-derived CDR1 and CDR2 are MNHEY and SVGEGT. Here the CDR3 DNA reads TGTGCCTGCAGTGCCGGGACAGCTGCTAATCAAGAGACCCAGTACTTC. Protein: CACSAGTAANQETQYF.

The rearrangement joins TRBV11-2 to TRBJ2-1; 7 bases line up with TRBD2. V was clipped by 7 bases and J by 9 bases; unmatched bases: 15. Looked up from germline, CDR1 is SGHAT and CDR2 is FQNNGV. This CDR3 is built from 15 residues. This chain's CDR3 is CASTPIAGVDSEQFF. The CDR3 bases are TGTGCCAGCACCCCCATTGCGGGAGTGGATAGTGAGCAGTTCTTC. The full variable domain, completed using reference TRBV11-2 and TRBJ2-1, is EAGVAQSPRYKIIEKRQSVAFWCNPISGHATLYWYQQILGQGPKLLIQFQNNGVVDDSQLPKDRFSAERLKGVDSTLKIQPAKLEDSAVYLCASTPIAGVDSEQFFGPGTRLTVL.

This clonotype was counted many times. The V call is TRBV15, the J call TRBJ1-2, with D perhaps TRBD1 (6 bases). The V and J ends lost 0 bases and 0 bases respectively, with 11 bases between them. Per the germline V gene, CDR1 is LNHNV and CDR2 is YYDKDF (reference sequence). CDR3 length equals 16 residues. CDR3 protein: CATSRDGGAPNYGYTF. CDR3 bases: TGTGCCACCAGCAGAGATGGGGGGGCGCCTAACTATGGCTACACCTTC.

This clonotype was seen many times. The V call is TRBV20-1, the J call TRBJ2-7; D ambiguous. Germline V lookup: CDR1 DFQATT, CDR2 SNEGSKA (reference sequence). V lost 0 bases and J 1 base, leaving 10 bases between the germline ends. CDR3 length equals 14 residues. CDR3: CSARDFTVSYEQYF. CDR3 DNA: TGCAGTGCTAGAGATTTTACAGTTTCCTACGAGCAGTACTTC.

This clonotype was seen many times. The J gene is TRBJ1-3, the V gene TRBV7-2; D is ambiguous. The germline V gene encodes CDR1 SGHTA and CDR2 FQGNSA. V lost 1 base and J lost 2, with 12 bases in between. CDR3 length equals 16 residues. The CDR3 is CASSLDPTTPGNTIYF. CDR3 sequence (DNA): TGTGCCAGCAGCTTAGATCCGACAACCCCTGGAAACACCATATATTTT.

The rearrangement joins TRBV5-4 to TRBJ2-5; the match to TRBD2 covers 10 bases. The V and J ends lost 0 bases and 2 bases, in that order; junction bases with no gene match: 1. This CDR3 comprises 15 residues. Germline values: CDR1 SGHNT, CDR2 YYREEE (reference sequence). CDR3 amino acids: CASSLVTSGQETQYF. CDR3 nucleotide sequence: TGTGCCAGCAGCTTGGTGACTAGCGGGCAAGAGACCCAGTACTTC.

This clonotype has ten or more counts. The CDR3 reads CASRDFYGYTF. For the CDR3, the DNA is TGTGCCAGCAGGGACTTTTATGGCTACACCTTC. The gene calls are TRBV28 and TRBJ1-2, with D uncertain. From germline, CDR1 is MDHEN and CDR2 SYDVKM. The CDR3 extends over 11 amino acids. V was cut by 6 bases and J by 5 bases, with 7 bases left in between.

In this sample, this clonotype turned up many times. CDR3 protein: CASTSVENTDTQYF. CDR3 DNA: TGTGCCAGCACTAGCGTCGAAAACACAGATACGCAGTATTTT. The chain recombines TRBV2 with TRBJ2-3, with D possibly matching TRBD2 (6 bases). The CDR3 consists of 14 residues. In germline, CDR1 is SNHLY, CDR2 FYNNEI. The V end lost 7 bases, the J end lost 2 bases, and 13 bases lay between the germline ends.

A note on this clonotype: With a much larger clone just one base away, this may be a read error. V usage is TRBV4-1 and J usage is TRBJ2-7; D gene ambiguous. The CDR3 is 15 residues long. V lost 5 bases and J lost 8, with 22 bases in between. CDR1 and CDR2 (germline): MGHRA, YSYEKL. CDR3 sequence reads: CASSELTGVRYKQYF. The CDR3 DNA reads as TGCGCCAGCAGCGAACTGACTGGCGTGCGATACAAGCAGTACTTC.

Concerning this clonotype: With a much larger clone just one base away, this may be a read error. As DNA, the CDR3 is TGTGCCATCAGAGCGGACAACACCTACAATGAGCAGTTCTTC. Translated, it gives CAIRADNTYNEQFF. The chain employs TRBV6-1 and TRBJ2-1; D may be TRBD1 or TRBD2 (5 bases each). V lost 10 bases to trimming and J lost 2 bases, with 15 bases between them. CDR3 length: 14 amino acids. CDR1 is MNHNS, CDR2 SASEGT, per germline.

As regards this clonotype: A much larger clone differs from this one at a single base, so this may be a read error. This rearrangement joins TRBV10-3 to TRBJ1-5; D is unclear. The length of the CDR3 is 14 residues. Germline lookup yields CDR1 ENHRY and CDR2 SYGVKD. Trimming removed 2 bases at V and 2 bases at J, with 7 bases between. The CDR3 reads CAISEQWGNQPQHF. The CDR3 DNA reads TGTGCCATCAGTGAGCAGTGGGGCAATCAGCCCCAGCATTTT.

This clonotype has just a few counts. The chain is built from TRBV12-3 or TRBV12-4 and TRBJ1-2; D ambiguous. Trimming pared 2 bases from V and 4 bases from J, leaving 5 bases between. The CDR3 sequence is 12 residues long. The CDR3 here is CASSLTVYGYTF. DNA of the CDR3: TGTGCCAGCAGTTTAACGGTCTATGGCTACACCTTC.

This clonotype appeared many times. The genes are TRBV24-1 and TRBJ2-1; D gene unclear. The CDR3 runs 12 residues. Trimming cost V 7 bases and J 9 bases, with 12 bases left between them. Germline V CDR1 and CDR2: KGHDR, SFDVKD. CDR3 loop: CATRRRLGEQFF. In nucleotides, the CDR3 is TGTGCCACCAGAAGGCGGTTAGGTGAGCAGTTCTTC.

This rearrangement joins TRBV29-1 to TRBJ1-3; D unclear. Germline V gene sequence: CDR1 SQVTM, CDR2 ANQGSEA. This CDR3 spans 13 amino acids. Trimming stripped 3 bases from V and 7 bases from J, with 13 bases between. The CDR3 region has the DNA TGCAGCGTTGATGTGGAAGGTCGGAACACCATATATTTT. It is translated as CSVDVEGRNTIYF.

This chain links TRBV7-3 with TRBJ2-5, with D perhaps matching TRBD1 (6 bases). The CDR3 is 13 amino acids. CDR1 is SGHTA, CDR2 FQGTGA, per germline. With 2 bases removed from V and 9 bases from J, the gap between germline ends came to 13 bases. CDR3 sequence reads: CASSLDSQGPQYF. CDR3 bases: TGTGCCAGCAGCTTAGATTCGCAGGGGCCCCAGTACTTC.

The chain links TRBV25-1 to TRBJ2-3, with 16 nucleotides matching TRBD2. The CDR3 length is 21 residues. Germline-derived CDR1 and CDR2 are MGHDK and SYGVNS. Unmatched junction bases numbered 12, after V lost 3 bases and J lost 0 bases. CDR3 bases: TGTGCCAGCAGTGAGTCCGGGACTAGCGGGAGGGAGAGGGCTAGCACAGATACGCAGTATTTT. This gives the protein CASSESGTSGRERASTDTQYF.

This clonotype was seen repeatedly, ten times or more. The gene calls are TRBV20-1 and TRBJ2-4; TRBD1 matches 10 bases. V was clipped by 7 bases and J by 1 base; unmatched bases: 7. Germline V gene lookup returns CDR1 DFQATT and CDR2 SNEGSKA (reference sequence). This CDR3 is built from 15 residues. The CDR3 is CSGRQGAFAKNIQYF. The CDR3 DNA reads TGCAGTGGCCGACAGGGGGCCTTTGCCAAAAACATTCAGTACTTC.